This T cell receptor beta chain was obtained from a study of T-cell reconstitution after alpha-beta-depleted transplantation in children. Researchers prepared the TCRbeta library using unique molecular identifiers, the study reports. MiXCR, applied by TCRdb to the PCR reads, yields one record per CDR3 protein. The repertoire holds approximately 640,000 distinct CDR3 sequences, with 16% as singletons. This clonotype was counted many times. CDR1 is LGHNA, CDR2 YNFKEQ, per germline. Losses at the gene ends were 1 base for V and 8 bases for J; bases not matched to a gene: 10. The CDR3 sequence is 16 residues long.

The receptor comes from a human donor who donated a stem cell graft to a child with acute myeloid leukemia. The chain combines TRBV4-2 with TRBJ2-1, with 8 bases aligning to TRBD1. This specimen was PBMCs from the stem cell graft donor, taken from the stem cell graft. The CDR3 region is CASSQVDRGGSHEQFF. The DNA of the CDR3 is TGTGCCAGCAGCCAAGTAGACAGGGGAGGATCGCATGAGCAGTTCTTC.